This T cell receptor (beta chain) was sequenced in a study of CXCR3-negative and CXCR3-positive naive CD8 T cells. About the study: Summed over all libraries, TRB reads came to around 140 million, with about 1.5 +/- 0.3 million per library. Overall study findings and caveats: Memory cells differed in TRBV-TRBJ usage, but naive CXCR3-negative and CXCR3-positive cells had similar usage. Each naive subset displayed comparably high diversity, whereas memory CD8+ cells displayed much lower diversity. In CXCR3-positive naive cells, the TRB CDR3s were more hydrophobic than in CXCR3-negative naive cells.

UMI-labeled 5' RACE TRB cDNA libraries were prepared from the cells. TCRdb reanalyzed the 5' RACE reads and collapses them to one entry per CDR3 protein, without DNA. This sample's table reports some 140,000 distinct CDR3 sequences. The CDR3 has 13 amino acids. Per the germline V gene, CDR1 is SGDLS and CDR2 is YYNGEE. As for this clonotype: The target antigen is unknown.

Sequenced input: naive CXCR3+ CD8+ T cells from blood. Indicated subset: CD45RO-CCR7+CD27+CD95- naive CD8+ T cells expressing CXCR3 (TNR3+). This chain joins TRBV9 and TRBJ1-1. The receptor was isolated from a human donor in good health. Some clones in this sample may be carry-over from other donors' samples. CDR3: CASSVGQSSEAFF. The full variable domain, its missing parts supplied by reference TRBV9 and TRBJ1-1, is DSGVTQTPKHLITATGQRVTLRCSPRSGDLSVYWYQQSLDQGLQFLIQYYNGEERAKGNILERFSAQQFPDLHSELNLSSLELGDSALYFCASSVGQSSEAFFGQGTRLTVV.